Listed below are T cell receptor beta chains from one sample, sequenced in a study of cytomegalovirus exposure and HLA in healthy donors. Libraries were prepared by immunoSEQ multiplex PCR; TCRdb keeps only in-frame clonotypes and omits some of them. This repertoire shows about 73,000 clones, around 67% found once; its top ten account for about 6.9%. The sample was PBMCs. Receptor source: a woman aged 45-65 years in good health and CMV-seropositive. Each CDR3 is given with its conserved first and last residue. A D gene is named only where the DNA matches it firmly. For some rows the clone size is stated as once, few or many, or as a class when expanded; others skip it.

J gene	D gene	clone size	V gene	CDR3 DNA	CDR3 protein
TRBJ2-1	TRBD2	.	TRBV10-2	TGCGCCAGCAGTGAGTCGAAGGGTCTAGCGGACAATGAGCAGTTCTTC	CASSESKGLADNEQFF
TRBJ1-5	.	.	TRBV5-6	TGTGCCAGCAGCTTGGCCTTGGAGAGGAATCAGCCCCAGCATTTT	CASSLALERNQPQHF
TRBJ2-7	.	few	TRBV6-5	TGTGCCAGCAGTTACGGCGACAATCCCTACGAGCAGTACTTC	CASSYGDNPYEQYF
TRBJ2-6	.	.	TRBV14	TGTGCCAGCAGCCAAGATTTTGTCGCTGGGGCCAACGTCCTGACTTTC	CASSQDFVAGANVLTF
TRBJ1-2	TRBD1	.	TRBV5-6	TGTGCCAGCAGCTATACAGGGGGCGGAGGCTACACCTTC	CASSYTGGGGYTF
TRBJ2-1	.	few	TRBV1	TGCACCAGCAGCCAACTCGGGGGGTACAATGAGCAGTTCTTC	CTSSQLGGYNEQFF
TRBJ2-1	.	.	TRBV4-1	TGCGCCAGCAGCCACAGCAATGAGCAGTTCTTC	CASSHSNEQFF
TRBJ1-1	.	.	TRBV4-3	TGCGCCAGCAGCCAAGATGTGAGCCTAAGGGGAACTGAAGCTTTCTTT	CASSQDVSLRGTEAFF
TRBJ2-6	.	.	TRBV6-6	TGTGCCAGCCACACAGGGCTCACTGGGGCCAACGTCCTGACTTTC	CASHTGLTGANVLTF
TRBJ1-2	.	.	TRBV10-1	TGCGCCAGCAGCCCATCAGTGAACTATGGCTACACCTTC	CASSPSVNYGYTF
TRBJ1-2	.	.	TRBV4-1	TGCGCCAGCAGCCAATCTATGATACCCTATGGCTACACCTTC	CASSQSMIPYGYTF
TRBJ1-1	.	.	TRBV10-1	TGCGCCAGCAGTGAGTCGCAGCAGGGGGAAGCTTTCTTT	CASSESQQGEAFF
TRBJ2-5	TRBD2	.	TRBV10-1	TGCGCCAGCAGTGAACAGCGGGGGGACCAAGAGACCCAGTACTTC	CASSEQRGDQETQYF
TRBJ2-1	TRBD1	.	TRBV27	TGTGCCAGCAGTCCCACGGGACAGGGGTACAATGAGCAGTTCTTC	CASSPTGQGYNEQFF
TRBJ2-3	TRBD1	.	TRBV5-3	TGTGCCAGAAGCGCAGACAGGGAAGGGGGCACAGATACGCAGTATTTT	CARSADREGGTDTQYF
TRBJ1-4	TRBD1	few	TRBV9	TGTGCCAGCAGCGTTGGGACAGTAAATGAAAAACTGTTTTTT	CASSVGTVNEKLFF
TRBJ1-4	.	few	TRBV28	TGTGCCACCACTAGGACAGTTAATGAAAAACTGTTTTTT	CATTRTVNEKLFF
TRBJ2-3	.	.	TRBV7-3	TGTGCCAGCAGCTTAAATAGCGGCGGGGCAGATACGCAGTATTTT	CASSLNSGGADTQYF
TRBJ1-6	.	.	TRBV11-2	TGTGCCAGCAGCTTAGGAGGAGAGAATTCACCCCTCCACTTT	CASSLGGENSPLHF
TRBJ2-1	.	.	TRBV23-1	TGCGCCAGATCAGTCCGGGACATAAACAATGAGCAGTTCTTC	CARSVRDINNEQFF
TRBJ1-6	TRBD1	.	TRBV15	TGTGCCACCAGCAGAGATACCCACCGGGACAGGGTTTCCTATAATTCACCCCTCCACTTT	CATSRDTHRDRVSYNSPLHF
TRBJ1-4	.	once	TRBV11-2	TGTGCCAGCAGCTTAGGGAAAACAGGGACTAATGAAAAACTGTTTTTT	CASSLGKTGTNEKLFF
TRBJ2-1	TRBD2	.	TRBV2	TGTGCCAGCAGTGAAACTCCCCAAGCGGGGGACAATGAGCAGTTCTTC	CASSETPQAGDNEQFF
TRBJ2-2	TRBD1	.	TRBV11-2	TGTGCCAGCAGCTTAGATAGGACAGGGAACACCGGGGAGCTGTTTTTT	CASSLDRTGNTGELFF
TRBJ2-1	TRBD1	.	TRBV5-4	TGTGCCAGCAGCCTCCGGGACAGGGGGTTCGGTGAGCAGTTCTTC	CASSLRDRGFGEQFF
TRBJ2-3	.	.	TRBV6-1	TGTGCCAGCTTGTTTCTTCTCACAGATACGCAGTATTTT	CASLFLLTDTQYF
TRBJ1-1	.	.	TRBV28	TGTGCCAGCAGTTCCCAGGGGTTAAGAACTGAAGCTTTCTTT	CASSSQGLRTEAFF
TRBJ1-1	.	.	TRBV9	TGTGCCAGCAGCGTAGATCACAGGAGTAGTACCACTGAAGCTTTCTTT	CASSVDHRSSTTEAFF
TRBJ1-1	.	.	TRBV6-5	TGTGCCAGCAGTCCCAAAACCTACGAGGAGACTGAAGCTTTCTTT	CASSPKTYEETEAFF
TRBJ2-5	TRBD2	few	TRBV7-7	TGTGCCAGCAGCCAACTAGCGGGGGACCAAGAGACCCAGTACTTC	CASSQLAGDQETQYF
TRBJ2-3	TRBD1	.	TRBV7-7	TGTGCTAGCAGCCCGGGACAGGGGGATAGGAGCACAGATACGCAGTATTTT	CASSPGQGDRSTDTQYF